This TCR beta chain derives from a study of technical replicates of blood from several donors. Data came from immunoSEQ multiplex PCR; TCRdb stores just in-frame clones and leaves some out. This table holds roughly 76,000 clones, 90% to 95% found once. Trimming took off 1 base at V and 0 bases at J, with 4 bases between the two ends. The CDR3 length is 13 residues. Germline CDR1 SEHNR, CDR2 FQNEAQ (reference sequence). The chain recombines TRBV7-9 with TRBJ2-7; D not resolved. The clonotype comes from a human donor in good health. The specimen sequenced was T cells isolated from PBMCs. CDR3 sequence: CASSLGHSYEQYF. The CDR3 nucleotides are TGTGCCAGCAGCTTAGGACACTCCTACGAGCAGTACTTC. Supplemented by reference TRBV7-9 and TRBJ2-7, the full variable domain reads DTGVSQNPRHKITKRGQNVTFRCDPISEHNRLYWYRQTLGQGPEFLTYFQNEAQLEKSRLLSDRFSAERPKGSFSTLEIQRTEQGDSAMYLCASSLGHSYEQYFGPGTRLTVT.